The 27 T cell receptor beta chains given below trace back to one sample, sequenced in a study of cytotoxic CD8 clonotypes in ibrutinib-treated CLL. Using immunoSEQ multiplex PCR, the repertoire was profiled, and TCRdb retains in-frame clones only, with some absent. The top ten hold around a quarter of the sample, which has 50,000 or so clones, around three fifths seen once. The specimen comprised PBMCs, sampled after 24 months of ibrutinib treatment. The receptor source for this set is a human donor with chronic lymphocytic leukemia.

The chain recombines TRBV7-8 with TRBJ2-7; D unclear. CDR1 and CDR2 from the germline V gene are SGHVS and FQNEAQ. V lost 5 bases to trimming and J lost 2 bases, with 7 bases between them. This CDR3 is built from 12 residues. CDR3 residues: CASSDKAYEQYF. The DNA of the CDR3 is TGTGCCAGCAGCGATAAAGCCTACGAGCAGTACTTC. The variable domain in full, with the rest retrieved from reference TRBV7-8 and TRBJ2-7, is GAGVSQSPRYKVAKRGQDVALRCDPISGHVSLFWYQQALGQGPEFLTYFQNEAQLDKSGLPSDRFFAERPEGSVSTLKIQRTQQEDSAVYLCASSDKAYEQYFGPGTRLTVT.

This sequence joins TRBV14 and TRBJ1-6; no definite D call. The CDR3 spans 13 residues. Germline V gives CDR1 SGHDN, CDR2 FVKESK. V shed 0 bases and J shed 11 bases, with 8 bases lying between them. The CDR3 here is CASSQDLVTPLHF. The CDR3 nucleotides are TGTGCCAGCAGCCAAGATCTTGTCACACCCCTCCACTTT.

This chain joins TRBV5-1 and TRBJ2-5, with D tentatively TRBD1 (5 bases). Germline lookup yields CDR1 SGHRS and CDR2 YFSETQ. V lost 1 base and J 5 bases, leaving 15 bases between the germline ends. This CDR3 contains 15 residues. CDR3 nucleotides: TGCGCCAGCAGCTTGTCCGGCAGGCCAGGGGAGACCCAGTACTTC. It codes for CASSLSGRPGETQYF. The whole variable domain, remainder taken from reference TRBV5-1 and TRBJ2-5, is KAGVTQTPRYLIKTRGQQVTLSCSPISGHRSVSWYQQTPGQGLQFLFEYFSETQRNKGNFPGRFSGRQFSNSRSEMNVSTLELGDSALYLCASSLSGRPGETQYFGPGTRLLVL.

The chain combines TRBV7-9 with TRBJ1-2; no reliable D call. Germline-derived CDR1 and CDR2 are SEHNR and FQNEAQ (reference sequence). CDR3 length: 13 residues. V dropped 5 bases and J dropped 7 bases, with 14 bases sitting between them. The CDR3 reads CASSTRPFGGYTF. The CDR3 DNA sequence: TGTGCCAGCAGCACCCGCCCCTTCGGTGGCTACACCTTC. Full variable domain (rest looked up from reference TRBV7-9 and TRBJ1-2): DTGVSQNPRHKITKRGQNVTFRCDPISEHNRLYWYRQTLGQGPEFLTYFQNEAQLEKSRLLSDRFSAERPKGSFSTLEIQRTEQGDSAMYLCASSTRPFGGYTFGSGTRLTVV.

The J gene is TRBJ1-2, the V gene TRBV10-3; TRBD1 aligns across 9 bases. Looked up from germline, CDR1 is ENHRY and CDR2 is SYGVKD. The CDR3 contains 13 residues. V trimming: 8 bases; J trimming: 2 bases; junction bases outside the gene matches: 3. The chain's CDR3 is CAIGGQGNYGYTF. The CDR3, as DNA: TGTGCCATCGGGGGACAGGGAAACTATGGCTACACCTTC.

This chain joins TRBV19 and TRBJ1-1, with 7 bases that match TRBD1. CDR1 LNHDA and CDR2 SQIVND come from the germline V gene (reference sequence). The ends lost 8 bases at V and 3 bases at J; junction bases unmatched: 12. This CDR3 is 15 amino acids long. CDR3 amino acids: CASSHGTDRDTEAFF. The DNA for the CDR3 is TGTGCCAGTTCCCACGGGACTGACAGGGACACTGAAGCTTTCTTT.

The genes are TRBV19 and TRBJ1-5; 8 bases are a match to TRBD1. The CDR3 covers 14 residues. Trimming at V came to 5 bases and at J to 7 bases, leaving 7 bases not matched to a gene. CDR1 and CDR2 from the germline V gene are LNHDA and SQIVND (reference sequence). CDR3: CASSPDRVGQPQHF. CDR3 sequence (DNA): TGTGCCAGTAGTCCGGACAGGGTAGGCCAGCCCCAGCATTTT.

J is TRBJ1-2 and V is TRBV6-6, with TRBD1 matching over 11 bases. CDR3 length: 15 residues. The germline gives CDR1 MNHNY, CDR2 SVGAGI (reference sequence). The V gene end was trimmed by 2 bases and the J gene end by 8 bases; junction bases not matched to a gene: 7. As DNA, the CDR3 is TGTGCCAGCAGTTACGGGACAGGGGGGTTGGAAGGCTACACCTTC. It specifies CASSYGTGGLEGYTF.

The rearrangement links TRBV6-6 to TRBJ1-2; 8 bases match TRBD1. The V and J ends lost 7 bases and 7 bases, in that order; junction bases with no gene match: 11. Germline V CDR1 and CDR2: MNHNY, SVGAGI (reference sequence). The CDR3 covers 14 residues. CDR3 bases: TGTGCCAGCACCAGACAGGGGCAAATAACTGGCTACACCTTC. Its protein product is CASTRQGQITGYTF.

V usage is TRBV5-4 and J usage is TRBJ2-7; no firm D call. Between the trimmed V and J ends, which lost 1 base and 1 base, there was a span of 6 bases. Germline V gene sequence: CDR1 SGHNT, CDR2 YYREEE (reference sequence). The CDR3 loop spans 13 amino acids. CDR3 residues: CASSLTDSYEQYF. The DNA of the CDR3 is TGTGCCAGCAGCTTGACGGATTCCTACGAGCAGTACTTC. Supplemented by reference TRBV5-4 and TRBJ2-7, the full variable domain reads ETGVTQSPTHLIKTRGQQVTLRCSSQSGHNTVSWYQQALGQGPQFIFQYYREEENGRGNFPPRFSGLQFPNYSSELNVNALELDDSALYLCASSLTDSYEQYFGPGTRLTVT.

This clone was detected only a few times. The chain recombines TRBV6-4 with TRBJ2-2; a weak D match, TRBD1 (6 bases). This CDR3 has 16 residues. Trimming shortened V by 2 bases and J by 0 bases, and 10 bases separated the two germline ends. Germline assignment: CDR1 MRHNA and CDR2 SNTAGT. CDR3: CASSDNRAPNTGELFF. DNA for the CDR3: TGTGCCAGCAGTGACAACAGGGCCCCGAACACCGGGGAGCTGTTTTTT.

This clone was observed a few times. The chain couples TRBV4-1 to TRBJ2-7; TRBD1 matches 8 bases. CDR1 is MGHRA and CDR2 is YSYEKL in the germline V gene. J was trimmed by 12 bases and V by 0 bases; bases with no gene match: 13. The CDR3 extends over 15 amino acids. CDR3 sequence: CASSQDAPGGTSLYF. CDR3 in DNA: TGCGCCAGCAGCCAAGATGCACCAGGGGGCACTTCGCTGTACTTC.

This clone has at least ten counts. The chain is built from TRBV19 and TRBJ2-2; D gene unclear. The CDR3 spans 14 residues. Germline V gives CDR1 LNHDA, CDR2 SQIVND (reference sequence). With 1 base removed from V and 1 base from J, the gap between germline ends came to 4 bases. Written as DNA, the CDR3 is TGTGCCAGTAGTATAGCGGTGAACACCGGGGAGCTGTTTTTT. It specifies CASSIAVNTGELFF.

This chain uses TRBV6-6 with TRBJ1-3, with D perhaps matching TRBD1 (5 bases). The CDR3 extends over 16 amino acids. The germline V gene encodes CDR1 MNHNY and CDR2 SVGAGI (reference sequence). V lost 6 bases to trimming and J lost 0 bases, with 15 bases between them. The DNA for the CDR3 is TGTGCCAGCAGCCTCGGGACGGCGAGCTCTGGAAACACCATATATTTT. As protein: CASSLGTASSGNTIYF.

This chain uses TRBV6-6 with TRBJ1-4; D perhaps matches TRBD1 (5 bases). This CDR3 contains 13 residues. V lost 5 bases, J lost 2 bases, and 6 bases lay in between. Germline V gene data show CDR1 as MNHNY and CDR2 as SVGAGI (reference sequence). Written as DNA, the CDR3 is TGTGCCAGCAGTCGACAGACTAATGAAAAACTGTTTTTT. Translation gives CASSRQTNEKLFF.

This sequence joins TRBV5-1 and TRBJ2-7; D is ambiguous. There are 13 residues in the CDR3. The germline V gene has CDR1 SGHRS and CDR2 YFSETQ. Trimming left V 2 bases short and J 2 bases short, with 8 bases between. The chain's CDR3 is CASSFGGAYEQYF. CDR3 sequence (DNA): TGCGCCAGCAGCTTTGGCGGAGCCTACGAGCAGTACTTC.

This clone was picked up many times. V gene TRBV5-6 combines with J gene TRBJ1-4, with D uncertain. Germline CDR1 SGHDT, CDR2 YYEEEE. V lost 1 base to trimming and J lost 7 bases, with 11 bases between them. This CDR3 has 14 residues. CDR3: CASSLQTRGEKLFF. The DNA for the CDR3 is TGTGCCAGCAGCTTGCAAACCCGGGGTGAAAAACTGTTTTTT.

The chain couples TRBV5-1 to TRBJ1-1; 7 bases are shared with TRBD1. This CDR3 has 14 amino acids. V shed 4 bases, J shed 0 bases, and the junction held 3 bases outside the gene matches. Germline CDR1 and CDR2: SGHRS and YFSETQ. The CDR3 nucleotides are TGCGCCAGCAGCCAGGGACAGATGAACACTGAAGCTTTCTTT. Its translation: CASSQGQMNTEAFF.

This clone was counted at least ten times. The rearrangement joins TRBV4-1 to TRBJ1-5, with 9 bases aligning to TRBD1. Germline V gene sequence: CDR1 MGHRA, CDR2 YSYEKL. This CDR3 is 15 amino acids long. Trimming cost V 1 base and J 7 bases; bases outside gene matches: 5. The DNA of the CDR3 is TGCGCCAGCAGCCAAGGGGACAGGGCTGGGCAGCCCCAGCATTTT. Its protein product is CASSQGDRAGQPQHF.

The V gene is TRBV10-1, the J gene TRBJ2-7; the match to TRBD1 covers 7 bases. Germline loops: CDR1 WNHNN, CDR2 SYGVQD (reference sequence). The CDR3 sequence is 15 residues long. V was pared by 6 bases and J by 0 bases, with 8 bases of the junction left unmatched. CDR3 coding DNA: TGCGCCAGCAGCGCCGGTACAGGGGCCTCCTACGAGCAGTACTTC. It specifies CASSAGTGASYEQYF.

The V gene is TRBV2, the J gene TRBJ1-2; D perhaps matches TRBD1 (6 bases). There are 13 residues in the CDR3. V shed 8 bases and J shed 5 bases, with 15 bases lying between them. Per germline, CDR1 SNHLY and CDR2 FYNNEI. The chain's CDR3 is CASPRGSRYGYTF. The CDR3 bases are TGTGCCAGCCCCAGGGGTTCGAGGTATGGCTACACCTTC. Based on the CDR3 plus reference TRBV2 and TRBJ1-2, the full variable domain is EPEVTQTPSHQVTQMGQEVILRCVPISNHLYFYWYRQILGQKVEFLVSFYNNEISEKSEIFDDQFSVERPDGSNFTLKIRSTKLEDSAMYFCASPRGSRYGYTFGSGTRLTVV.

This clone was counted once. This chain links TRBV6-5 with TRBJ2-7, with 9 bases aligning to TRBD1. The J segment lost 6 bases and the V segment lost 6 bases, leaving 6 bases of the junction unmatched. CDR1 is MNHEY, CDR2 SVGAGI, per germline. The CDR3 consists of 13 residues. The CDR3 loop is CASRTGQGGEQYF. The CDR3 coding sequence is TGTGCCAGCAGAACGGGACAGGGAGGCGAGCAGTACTTC.

The chain employs TRBV19 and TRBJ2-2, with TRBD1 identical over 8 bases. The CDR3 extends over 16 amino acids. Trimming at V came to 3 bases and at J to 4 bases, leaving 7 bases not matched to a gene. CDR1 LNHDA and CDR2 SQIVND come from the germline V gene (reference sequence). The CDR3: CASSMAGGRSTGELFF. The DNA of the CDR3 is TGTGCCAGTAGTATGGCAGGGGGCCGTAGCACCGGGGAGCTGTTTTTT.

The chain combines TRBV6-4 with TRBJ2-1; 14 bases match TRBD2. The CDR3 has 16 residues. Germline V gives CDR1 MRHNA, CDR2 SNTAGT. V was clipped by 6 bases and J by 5 bases; unmatched bases: 6. The CDR3 region is CASRGTSGGPDNEQFF. CDR3 DNA sequence: TGTGCCAGCAGGGGGACTAGCGGGGGTCCAGACAATGAGCAGTTCTTC.

This chain uses TRBV6-1 with TRBJ2-1; perhaps D is TRBD1 or TRBD2 (5 bases each). V gave up 7 bases and J gave up 8 bases, with 21 bases separating them. CDR1 and CDR2 from the germline V gene are MNHNS and SASEGT. The CDR3 spans 15 residues. The CDR3 DNA reads TGTGCCAGCACCCAGAGGCACCCTCGAGGGGATGAGCAGTTCTTC. Translated, it gives CASTQRHPRGDEQFF.

The chain is built from TRBV9 and TRBJ2-2; D not resolved. Deletions cut 2 bases from V and 6 bases from J, with 2 bases between. This CDR3 comprises 11 residues. Germline CDR1 is SGDLS and CDR2 is YYNGEE. The CDR3 is CASSVAGELFF. The CDR3 DNA is TGTGCCAGCAGCGTGGCCGGGGAGCTGTTTTTT.

The rearrangement joins TRBV11-2 to TRBJ2-2; a possible D gene is TRBD1 (5 bases). The germline V gene has CDR1 SGHAT and CDR2 FQNNGV. V was pared by 5 bases and J by 3 bases, with 16 bases between. CDR3 length equals 16 residues. The CDR3 spells CASSRRQPPDTGELFF. CDR3 DNA: TGTGCCAGCAGCCGAAGACAGCCCCCGGACACCGGGGAGCTGTTTTTT.